One sample yielded the 10 T cell receptor beta chains listed below, sequenced in a study of human T cells and chemical hapten exposure. TCRdb processed the RACE reads anew with MiXCR; each CDR3 protein has one entry. Found here are approximately 97,000 distinct CDR3 sequences, roughly 27% of them singletons; the top ten hold 10%. The time point was: patch test 3, about 24 weeks after DPC sensitization. The treatment was: therapeutic diphenylcyclopropenone sensitization with weekly scalp DPC. The sequenced sample was whole blood, obtained in connection with sensitization to the hapten diphenylcyclopropenone (DPC). These receptors originate from a man aged 40-49 years with alopecia areata. Some clones in this sample may be carry-over from other donors' samples.

This clonotype was seen a handful of times. The chain is built from TRBV12-3 or TRBV12-4 and TRBJ2-3; 10 nucleotides line up with TRBD2. The V and J ends lost 5 bases and 3 bases, in that order; junction bases with no gene match: 11. This CDR3 comprises 17 residues. In DNA form, the CDR3 reads TGTGCCAGCAGTCCCCAGACTAGCGGGCGTGTTACAGATACGCAGTATTTT. The encoded protein is CASSPQTSGRVTDTQYF.

The chain employs TRBV7-2 and TRBJ1-5; tentatively, D is TRBD1 (5 bases). V was trimmed by 0 bases and J by 5 bases, leaving 5 bases between them. CDR3 length: 13 residues. Germline CDR1 SGHTA, CDR2 FQGNSA. The CDR3 protein is CASSLAGDQPQHF. The CDR3 nucleotides are TGTGCCAGCAGCTTAGCAGGGGATCAGCCCCAGCATTTT.

The CDR3 sequence is CASRDGQGAGTGELFF. DNA of the CDR3: TGTGCCAGCAGGGATGGACAGGGGGCTGGAACCGGGGAGCTGTTTTTT. The genes are TRBV28 and TRBJ2-2; 11 bases map to TRBD1. The CDR3 sequence is 16 residues long. The germline gives CDR1 MDHEN, CDR2 SYDVKM. V dropped 6 bases and J dropped 5; count of bases not matched to a gene: 8.

This clonotype has a handful of counts. The chain uses TRBV20-1 and TRBJ2-3; possible D gene TRBD1, 6 bases. The V gene lost 4 bases and the J gene lost 1 base, with 18 bases spanning the gap. Germline V gives CDR1 DFQATT, CDR2 SNEGSKA (reference sequence). This CDR3 has 16 amino acids. The CDR3 sequence: CSATPASGDRTDTQYF. The CDR3 nucleotides are TGCAGTGCTACCCCCGCGTCAGGGGACCGCACAGATACGCAGTATTTT.

In DNA form, the CDR3 reads TGTGCCAGCAGCTACCGGACCATCGGTGAAGAGACCCAGTACTTC. Amino acid sequence: CASSYRTIGEETQYF. The rearrangement links TRBV13 to TRBJ2-5; D gene ambiguous. V shed 4 bases and J shed 3 bases, with 15 bases lying between them. The length of the CDR3 is 15 residues. The germline V gene encodes CDR1 PRHDT and CDR2 FYEKMQ (reference sequence).

This clonotype was observed many times. The chain carries TRBV7-9 and TRBJ2-1; D gene uncertain. CDR3 length: 15 amino acids. V dropped 5 bases and J dropped 0 bases, with 11 bases sitting between them. The germline gives CDR1 SEHNR, CDR2 FQNEAQ (reference sequence). CDR3 loop: CASSPSYPSYNEQFF. In DNA, the CDR3 is TGTGCCAGCAGCCCCTCTTACCCCTCCTACAATGAGCAGTTCTTC.

There are a few counts of this clonotype. The chain links TRBV6-2 or TRBV6-3 to TRBJ1-1, with D maybe TRBD1 (6 bases). Trimming removed 2 bases at V and 5 bases at J, with 12 bases between. The CDR3 runs to 14 residues. Germline CDR1 MNHEY, CDR2 SVGEGT. In DNA form, the CDR3 reads TGTGCCAGCAGTTACGTAGGGGGGTGGACTGAAGCTTTCTTT. Its translation is CASSYVGGWTEAFF.

This clonotype was seen many times. The chain employs TRBV12-3 or TRBV12-4 and TRBJ1-5; maybe TRBD1 (5 bases). V was pared by 2 bases and J by 2 bases, with 10 bases between. This CDR3 spans 15 amino acids. The CDR3 DNA is TGTGCCAGCAGTTTATCAATAGGGGGCAATCAGCCCCAGCATTTT. It encodes CASSLSIGGNQPQHF.

The chain has TRBV6-2 or TRBV6-3 and TRBJ1-5; 8 positions match TRBD1. V was clipped by 4 bases and J by 4 bases; unmatched bases: 18. Germline CDR1 and CDR2: MNHEY and SVGEGT. The CDR3 loop spans 19 amino acids. CDR3 nucleotide sequence: TGTGCCAGCAGTTCCAATAAAGTCAAGGACAGGGAGGAGAATCAGCCCCAGCATTTT. This translates into CASSSNKVKDREENQPQHF.

This clonotype has just a few counts. This sequence joins TRBV18 and TRBJ2-5, with D possibly matching TRBD2 (6 bases). Between the trimmed V and J ends, which lost 4 bases and 4 bases, there was a span of 10 bases. Germline CDR1 and CDR2: KGHSH and LQKENI. This CDR3 region has 13 residues. The CDR3 protein is CASSQTRGETQYF. The DNA of the CDR3 is TGTGCCAGCTCACAGACTAGAGGAGAGACCCAGTACTTC. The entire variable domain, with the rest obtained from reference TRBV18 and TRBJ2-5, is as follows: NAGVMQNPRHLVRRRGQEARLRCSPMKGHSHVYWYRQLPEEGLKFMVYLQKENIIDESGMPKERFSAEFPKEGPSILRIQQVVRGDSAAYFCASSQTRGETQYFGPGTRLLVL.